The subject of this entry is one T cell receptor beta chain. V was shortened by 4 bases and J by 6 bases, with 4 bases between the two germline ends. The CDR3 sequence is 10 residues long. Germline values: CDR1 SQVTM, CDR2 ANQGSEA. The data stem from a study of OX40 agonist ivuxolimab in advanced cancers. The repertoire was sequenced with immunoSEQ multiplex PCR; TCRdb's copy has only in-frame clones and lacks some. This table has 20,000 to 30,000 clones, 70% to 90% appearing once. This clonotype originated in an adult with an advanced solid tumor such as melanoma, head and neck, liver or kidney cancer. This chain connects TRBV29-1 to TRBJ2-1; D is undetermined. Sequenced here: CD4+ or CD8+ T cells sorted from blood, sampled in a trial of the OX40 agonist ivuxolimab. The CDR3 DNA reads as TGCAGCGTTGGTGGCAATGAGCAGTTCTTC. It is translated as CSVGGNEQFF.